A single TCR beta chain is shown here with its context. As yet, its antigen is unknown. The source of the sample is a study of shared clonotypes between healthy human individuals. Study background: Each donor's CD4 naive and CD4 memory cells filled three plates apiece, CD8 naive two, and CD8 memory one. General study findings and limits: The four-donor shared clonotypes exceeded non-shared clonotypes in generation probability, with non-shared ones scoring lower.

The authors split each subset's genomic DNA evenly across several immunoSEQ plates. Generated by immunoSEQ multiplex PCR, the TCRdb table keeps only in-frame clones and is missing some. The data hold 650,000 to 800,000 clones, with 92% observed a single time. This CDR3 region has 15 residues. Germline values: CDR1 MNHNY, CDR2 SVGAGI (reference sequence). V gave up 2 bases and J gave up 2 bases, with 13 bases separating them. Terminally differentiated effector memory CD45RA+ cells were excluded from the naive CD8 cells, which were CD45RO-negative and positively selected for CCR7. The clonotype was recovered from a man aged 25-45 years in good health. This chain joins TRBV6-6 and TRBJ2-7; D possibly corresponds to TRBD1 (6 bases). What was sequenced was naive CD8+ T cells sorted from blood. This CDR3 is CASSYALDSPYEQYF. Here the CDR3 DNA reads TGTGCCAGCAGTTACGCCCTGGACAGTCCCTACGAGCAGTACTTC.